Each of the 8 T cell receptor beta chains below was sequenced from the same sample in a study of spatial heterogeneity in lung cancer. Their cognate antigens are unknown. General study points: In tumors, expanded intratumoral alpha and beta TCR counts tracked mutation counts.

As to time point: sample taken at primary tumor resection. TCRdb itself ran the 5' RACE reads through MiXCR, one entry per CDR3 protein. The sample contains thousands of distinct CDR3 sequences, 7.8% of which appear only once. This sample comprised lung tumor tissue, obtained at surgery. These receptors were taken from a female donor with early-stage non-small cell lung cancer.

By frequency in the sample, this clonotype is medium-sized (0.01 to 0.1%). This sequence joins TRBV18 and TRBJ2-1; 7 nucleotides align to TRBD2. Unmatched junction bases numbered 8, after V lost 3 bases and J lost 3 bases. The germline gives CDR1 KGHSH, CDR2 LQKENI. This CDR3 spans 16 amino acids. The CDR3 loop is CASSPSQASGYNEQFF. CDR3 bases: TGTGCCAGCTCACCTAGTCAGGCTAGCGGCTACAATGAGCAGTTCTTC.

This clonotype was counted ten times or more. The chain has TRBV7-3 and TRBJ2-1; D not certain. Trimming cost V 0 bases and J 4 bases, with 10 bases left between them. Per germline, CDR1 SGHTA and CDR2 FQGTGA. The CDR3 is 15 amino acids. The CDR3 reads CASSLTRPGYNEQFF. In DNA, the CDR3 is TGTGCCAGCAGCTTAACAAGACCTGGATACAATGAGCAGTTCTTC.

There are a few counts of this clonotype. The chain employs TRBV28 and TRBJ1-2; TRBD1 aligns across 9 bases. The CDR3 covers 13 residues. Losses at the gene ends were 6 bases for V and 5 bases for J; bases not matched to a gene: 4. CDR1 and CDR2 from the germline V gene are MDHEN and SYDVKM. The CDR3 loop is CASRPGQGYGYTF. CDR3 DNA sequence: TGTGCCAGCAGGCCGGGACAGGGTTATGGCTACACCTTC.

This clonotype ranks as medium-sized. The rearrangement joins TRBV29-1 to TRBJ1-6; TRBD1 is a possible D gene (5 bases). Germline-derived CDR1 and CDR2 are SQVTM and ANQGSEA. The V end was cut by 3 bases, the J end by 6 bases, with 24 bases between. This CDR3 region has 18 residues. CDR3 sequence reads: CSVDDAADSPKFNSPLHF. CDR3 bases: TGCAGCGTTGATGATGCGGCCGACAGTCCCAAATTTAATTCACCCCTCCACTTT.

There are many counts of this clonotype. This chain links TRBV10-3 with TRBJ2-1; D might be TRBD1 or TRBD2, each matching 5 bases. The CDR3 extends over 15 amino acids. The germline V gene has CDR1 ENHRY and CDR2 SYGVKD. Trimming took 9 bases from V and 8 from J, leaving 23 bases between them. DNA of the CDR3: TGTGCCATAGGAGCGACCGGGACCTTCGGCGATGAGCAGTTCTTC. As protein: CAIGATGTFGDEQFF.

This chain uses TRBV4-2 with TRBJ1-5; 9 nucleotides align to TRBD1. The CDR3 is 15 amino acids. Germline V CDR1 and CDR2: LGHNA, YNFKEQ. J gave up 1 base and V 4 bases, and 2 bases lay outside the gene matches. CDR3 sequence reads: CASSRDRASNQPQHF. The CDR3 bases are TGTGCCAGCAGCCGGGACAGGGCGAGCAATCAGCCCCAGCATTTT.

The V call is TRBV15, the J call TRBJ1-1; D is undetermined. The CDR3 length is 17 residues. CDR1 and CDR2 (germline): LNHNV, YYDKDF (reference sequence). The V and J ends lost 3 bases and 3 bases respectively, with 20 bases between them. The CDR3 spells CATSSSRVAPQDTEAFF. Here the CDR3 DNA reads TGTGCCACCAGCAGCTCCCGGGTGGCGCCCCAGGACACTGAAGCTTTCTTT.

This clonotype is categorized as medium-sized. The rearrangement uses TRBV3-1 and TRBJ1-1; D is possibly TRBD1 (5 bases). The CDR3 is 13 amino acids. Germline CDR1 and CDR2: LGHDT and YNNKEL (reference sequence). Deletions cut 0 bases from V and 11 bases from J, with 13 bases between. CDR3 bases: TGTGCCAGCAGCCAAGAGAGTCAGGGATGGGCTTTCTTT. It is translated as CASSQESQGWAFF.